These 20 T cell receptor beta chains originate from one sample sequenced in a study of T-cell reconstitution after alpha-beta-depleted transplantation in children. The TCRbeta library incorporated unique molecular identifiers. TCRdb analysed the PCR reads with MiXCR anew, one entry per CDR3 protein. The sample has some 520,000 distinct CDR3 sequences, 32% seen once. The sequencing used PBMCs from the stem cell graft donor, collected from the stem cell graft. These receptors were taken from a human donor who donated a stem cell graft to a child with aplastic anemia.

The rearrangement uses TRBV7-8 and TRBJ2-1; a possible D gene is TRBD1 (7 bases). Trimming took off 5 bases at V and 0 bases at J, with 20 bases between the two ends. In germline, CDR1 is SGHVS, CDR2 FQNEAQ. The CDR3 has 18 amino acids. CDR3 coding DNA: TGTGCCAGCAGCCAGGGGGGTAGGGGGAGGACCTCCTACAATGAGCAGTTCTTC. Its protein product is CASSQGGRGRTSYNEQFF.

The gene calls are TRBV29-1 and TRBJ1-2; D is uncertain. The CDR3 has 13 residues. The ends were cut back, 5 bases at V and 4 bases at J, with 14 bases in the middle. Per germline, CDR1 SQVTM and CDR2 ANQGSEA. The CDR3 loop reads CSVLYRSGYGYTF. The CDR3 DNA reads as TGCAGCGTTCTGTACAGATCGGGCTATGGCTACACCTTC.

The chain combines TRBV30 with TRBJ1-2; 7 bases map to TRBD1. Per the germline V gene, CDR1 is GTSNPN and CDR2 is SVGIG (reference sequence). This CDR3 region has 14 residues. Losses at the gene ends were 3 bases for V and 8 bases for J; bases not matched to a gene: 12. CDR3 sequence: CAWSRTGRGFGYTF. CDR3 nucleotides: TGTGCCTGGAGCCGGACAGGCAGGGGTTTCGGCTACACCTTC.

This sequence joins TRBV20-1 and TRBJ2-3; TRBD1 matches 8 bases. This CDR3 is built from 14 residues. Germline CDR1 is DFQATT and CDR2 is SNEGSKA (reference sequence). V trimming: 2 bases; J trimming: 2 bases; junction bases outside the gene matches: 3. DNA for the CDR3: TGCAGTGCTAGACAGGGGGCCTACACAGATACGCAGTATTTT. It yields the protein CSARQGAYTDTQYF.

This clonotype was recorded once. The rearrangement links TRBV6-1 to TRBJ2-3, with TRBD2 identical over 11 bases. V dropped 7 bases and J dropped 2; count of bases not matched to a gene: 8. Germline values: CDR1 MNHNS, CDR2 SASEGT. The CDR3 length is 16 residues. CDR3 protein: CASKVSGRAPTDTQYF. CDR3 coding DNA: TGTGCCAGCAAAGTTAGCGGGAGGGCCCCCACAGATACGCAGTATTTT.

This clonotype was recorded once. The chain carries TRBV6-5 and TRBJ1-2; D gene unclear. CDR1 is MNHEY and CDR2 is SVGAGI in the germline V gene. The V gene lost 4 bases and the J gene lost 13 bases, with 13 bases spanning the gap. This CDR3 spans 11 amino acids. The DNA for the CDR3 is TGTGCCAGCAGTTCAGGACTGCGTGTCACCTTC. Amino acid sequence: CASSSGLRVTF.

This clonotype occurred a few times. V is TRBV20-1 and J is TRBJ1-1; D might be TRBD1 (5 bases). CDR1 is DFQATT and CDR2 is SNEGSKA in the germline V gene (reference sequence). This CDR3 has 14 residues. V was trimmed by 5 bases and J by 14 bases, leaving 27 bases between them. The CDR3 reads CSAAGGRQPVSLFF. The CDR3 nucleotides read TGCAGTGCTGCGGGGGGGAGACAGCCCGTTTCGTTGTTCTTT.

This clonotype was seen more than once but under ten times. CDR3 loop: CASSLAQGGSTEAFF. The CDR3 DNA reads as TGCGCCAGCAGCTTGGCTCAGGGGGGGTCCACTGAAGCTTTCTTT. This chain links TRBV5-1 with TRBJ1-1; 7 bases match TRBD1. The CDR3 totals 15 residues. With 0 bases clipped from V and 4 bases from J, the junction kept 6 bases outside the gene matches. Germline V gene data show CDR1 as SGHRS and CDR2 as YFSETQ.

This chain uses TRBV7-2 with TRBJ1-1; the D gene is possibly TRBD1 (5 bases). Germline-derived CDR1 and CDR2 are SGHTA and FQGNSA. The CDR3 runs to 14 residues. The germline V and J ends were trimmed by 5 bases and 0 bases, with 10 bases remaining between them. The CDR3 DNA follows: TGTGCCAGCAGCGAGACAGATATGAACACTGAAGCTTTCTTT. This sequence encodes CASSETDMNTEAFF.

The gene calls are TRBV7-9 and TRBJ2-1, with TRBD2 identical over 8 bases. The J segment lost 3 bases and the V segment lost 1 base, leaving 8 bases of the junction unmatched. This CDR3 region has 17 residues. Germline CDR1 SEHNR, CDR2 FQNEAQ (reference sequence). Here the CDR3 DNA reads TGTGCCAGCAGCTTAGGATTCACGGGAGGGTACTACAATGAGCAGTTCTTC. The encoded protein is CASSLGFTGGYYNEQFF.

V and J are TRBV7-8 and TRBJ1-1; D is possibly TRBD1 (5 bases). CDR1 and CDR2 from the germline V gene are SGHVS and FQNEAQ. The CDR3 spans 12 residues. V was trimmed by 8 bases and J by 6 bases, leaving 13 bases between them. In DNA, the CDR3 is TGTGCCAGCGGGTCAGGGAGGGCTGAAGCTTTCTTT. It specifies CASGSGRAEAFF.

There are a few counts of this clonotype. The V and J genes are TRBV11-1 and TRBJ2-5, with a tentative D call TRBD1 (5 bases). Germline assignment: CDR1 SGHAT and CDR2 FQDESV (reference sequence). The CDR3 consists of 14 residues. Trimming stripped 6 bases from V and 0 bases from J, with 11 bases between. CDR3 sequence reads: CASSPRQYQETQYF. The DNA of the CDR3 is TGTGCCAGCAGTCCCCGACAGTACCAAGAGACCCAGTACTTC.

As concerns this clonotype: As the CDR3 is not closed by the conserved phenylalanine or tryptophan, this likely results from a read error. It is unclear where the CDR3 begins or ends on the DNA, so no DNA is shown, and the CDR3 is as TCRdb lists it. V gene TRBV29-1 combines with J gene TRBJ2-1; the tabulated D call, TRBD1, remains unverified against the DNA. Germline-derived CDR1 and CDR2 are SQVTM and ANQGSEA. 8 amino acids form the CDR3, both terminal residues included. This CDR3 is CSVEDGTL.

This clonotype showed up just a few times. The V gene is TRBV2, the J gene TRBJ1-5; D unresolved. Germline lookup yields CDR1 SNHLY and CDR2 FYNNEI. Trimming took 6 bases from V and 1 from J, leaving 7 bases between them. The CDR3 loop spans 13 amino acids. The CDR3 spells CASSWQSNQPQHF. CDR3 nucleotide sequence: TGTGCCAGCAGCTGGCAGAGCAATCAGCCCCAGCATTTT.

A few counts support this clonotype. The rearrangement uses TRBV29-1 and TRBJ2-5; no clear D. Trimming took off 1 base at V and 5 bases at J, with 5 bases between the two ends. This CDR3 has 11 amino acids. The V gene's germline CDR1 is SQVTM and CDR2 ANQGSEA. CDR3 DNA: TGCAGCGTTGAAGTGAGGGAGACCCAGTACTTC. Protein product: CSVEVRETQYF.

This clonotype was counted between two and nine times. The V call is TRBV4-3, the J call TRBJ2-3; 7 nucleotides agree with TRBD2. V lost 0 bases and J lost 2; bases outside the gene matches: 11. This CDR3 contains 18 residues. CDR1 is LGHNA, CDR2 YSLEER, per germline. CDR3 protein: CASSQEFSVAGATDTQYF. The CDR3 DNA sequence: TGCGCCAGCAGCCAAGAGTTCAGTGTGGCGGGAGCCACAGATACGCAGTATTTT.

The sample holds one count of this clonotype. The CDR3 protein is CASGGTDTQYF. CDR3 bases: TGTGCCAGCGGCGGCACAGATACGCAGTATTTT. The chain couples TRBV19 to TRBJ2-3; D remains unclear. V was pared by 9 bases and J by 1 base, with 5 bases between. This CDR3 spans 11 amino acids. The germline V gene encodes CDR1 LNHDA and CDR2 SQIVND (reference sequence).

The chain carries TRBV15 and TRBJ1-5; D may be TRBD1 (6 bases). Trimming stripped 4 bases from V and 1 base from J, with 17 bases between. Germline lookup yields CDR1 LNHNV and CDR2 YYDKDF (reference sequence). The CDR3 has 17 residues. CDR3 DNA: TGTGCCACCAGCACCCGGGCAGGGCAGGGGAGCAATCAGCCCCAGCATTTT. It is translated as CATSTRAGQGSNQPQHF.

The V gene is TRBV20-1, the J gene TRBJ2-1, with unresolved D. The CDR3 loop spans 16 amino acids. Germline V gives CDR1 DFQATT, CDR2 SNEGSKA (reference sequence). Deletions cut 0 bases from V and 3 bases from J, with 15 bases between. CDR3 loop: CSARDNWVPNYNEQFF. The CDR3 bases are TGCAGTGCTAGAGATAATTGGGTCCCCAACTACAATGAGCAGTTCTTC.

The rearrangement joins TRBV18 to TRBJ1-1; D is perhaps TRBD1 (6 bases). CDR3 size: 13 residues. Germline V gene sequence: CDR1 KGHSH, CDR2 LQKENI. With 3 bases removed from V and 5 bases from J, the gap between germline ends came to 10 bases. CDR3 region: CASSPRGGTEAFF. The CDR3 DNA sequence: TGTGCCAGCTCACCGAGAGGGGGAACTGAAGCTTTCTTT.